This TCR beta chain was sequenced in a study of T cells after yellow fever vaccination. TCRdb re-derived calls from the 5' RACE reads in MiXCR, one entry per CDR3 protein. The sample consists of about 630,000 distinct CDR3 sequences, roughly 12% of them appearing once. V lost 5 bases and J lost 6; bases outside the gene matches: 11. Germline CDR1 is SGHVS and CDR2 is FQNEAQ. This CDR3 has 15 residues. At least ten counts were recorded for this clonotype. The genes are TRBV7-8 and TRBJ2-3, with 7 bases fitting TRBD2. Here the sequenced sample was PBMCs, taken on the day of the yellow fever booster vaccination. The sequence derives from a man in his thirties or forties who received the YFV17D yellow fever vaccine. The CDR3 loop reads CASSAWASGPDTQYF. DNA of the CDR3: TGTGCCAGCAGCGCCTGGGCTAGCGGTCCTGATACGCAGTATTTT.